The 6 T cell receptor beta chains given below trace back to one sample, sequenced in a study of blood T cells in healthy people across ages. Next came a second PCR, run for 7 to 11 cycles, which used a sample-barcoded 5' primer along with a J-beta primer mix. TCRdb called the 5' RACE reads again in MiXCR, with one record for every CDR3 protein. The sample includes 850,000 to 1,100,000 distinct CDR3 sequences, around two fifths seen only once; the top ten take around 13%. The sequencing input was blood. The source of these receptors is a man between 18 and 29 years old in good health.

The chain joins TRBV6-2 or TRBV6-3 to TRBJ2-4; 11 nucleotides line up with TRBD1. Germline V gene sequence: CDR1 MNHEY, CDR2 SVGEGT. V lost 6 bases and J lost 7; bases outside the gene matches: 11. This CDR3 contains 16 residues. As DNA, the CDR3 is TGTGCCAGCAGCCCCAGCCGGGACAGGGGGTGGAACATTCAGTACTTC. It specifies CASSPSRDRGWNIQYF.

The table lists this clonotype with a few counts. This rearrangement joins TRBV7-2 to TRBJ2-5, with D perhaps TRBD2 (5 bases). Germline V lookup: CDR1 SGHTA, CDR2 FQGNSA. V was pared by 1 base and J by 7 bases, with 10 bases between. This CDR3 region has 13 residues. The CDR3 DNA reads TGTGCCAGCAGCTTAGATATTGAGGGGACCCAGTACTTC. It is translated as CASSLDIEGTQYF. Drawing the rest from reference TRBV7-2 and TRBJ2-5, the complete variable domain is GAGVSQSPSNKVTEKGKDVELRCDPISGHTALYWYRQSLGQGLEFLIYFQGNSAPDKSGLPSDRFSAERTGGSVSTLTIQRTQQEDSAVYLCASSLDIEGTQYFGPGTRLLVL.

A few counts support this clonotype. At one of its ends the junction is not consistent with the germline gene, which may arise from a read error. The CDR3 spells CASSFRGAIDYGYTF. The CDR3 coding sequence is TGTGCTAGCAGCTTTCGGGGGGCGATCGACTATGGCTACACCTTC. The J gene is TRBJ1-2, the V gene TRBV7-2; TRBD1 might be the D (6 bases). CDR3 length equals 15 residues. Germline V gene sequence: CDR1 SGHTA, CDR2 FQGNSA.

This clonotype has a handful of counts. V usage is TRBV4-1 and J usage is TRBJ2-3; the D gene is possibly TRBD2 (5 bases). Trimming pared 1 base from V and 8 bases from J, leaving 19 bases between. This CDR3 has 16 amino acids. CDR1 is MGHRA, CDR2 YSYEKL, per germline. CDR3 sequence reads: CASSQGTGMIPLTQYF. CDR3 coding DNA: TGCGCCAGCAGCCAAGGGACGGGGATGATACCCCTTACGCAGTATTTT.

This clonotype showed up many times. The chain couples TRBV14 to TRBJ2-3; D not certain. V was clipped by 1 base and J by 6 bases, with 5 bases between them. The CDR3 loop spans 12 amino acids. Germline V lookup: CDR1 SGHDN, CDR2 FVKESK. For the CDR3, the DNA is TGTGCCAGCAGCCAAGTTGGGGATACGCAGTATTTT. Its protein product is CASSQVGDTQYF.

The chain links TRBV11-2 to TRBJ1-2; 7 bases fit TRBD1. In germline, CDR1 is SGHAT, CDR2 FQNNGV. The CDR3 consists of 16 residues. Losses at the gene ends were 2 bases for V and 0 bases for J; bases not matched to a gene: 6. CDR3 coding DNA: TGTGCCAGCAGCTTACCCCAGGGGGAAACTAACTATGGCTACACCTTC. Translating gives CASSLPQGETNYGYTF.